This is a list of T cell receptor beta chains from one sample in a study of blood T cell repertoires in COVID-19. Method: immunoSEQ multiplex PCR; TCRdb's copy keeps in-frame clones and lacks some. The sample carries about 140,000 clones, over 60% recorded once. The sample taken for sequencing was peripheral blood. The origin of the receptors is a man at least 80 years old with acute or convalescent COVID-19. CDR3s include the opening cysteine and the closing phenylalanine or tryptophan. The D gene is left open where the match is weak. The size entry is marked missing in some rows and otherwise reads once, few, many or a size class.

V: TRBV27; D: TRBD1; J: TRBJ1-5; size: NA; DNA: TGTGCCACCGGGACAGGGGCGAATAGATTGACCCAGCATTTT; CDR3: CATGTGANRLTQHF
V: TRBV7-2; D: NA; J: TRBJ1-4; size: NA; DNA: TGTGCCAGCACCCTGAACTCAGGGTTGCCGGGTGAAAAACTGTTTTTT; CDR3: CASTLNSGLPGEKLFF
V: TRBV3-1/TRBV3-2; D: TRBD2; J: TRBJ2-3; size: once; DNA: TGTGCCAGCAGCCAGCGTCTAGCGGGGGGCGCCAGGTATCAGTATTTT; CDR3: CASSQRLAGGARYQYF
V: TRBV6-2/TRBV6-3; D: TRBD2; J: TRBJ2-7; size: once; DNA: TGTGCCAGCAGTTATGCACTAGCGGGGACCTACGAGCAGTACTTC; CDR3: CASSYALAGTYEQYF
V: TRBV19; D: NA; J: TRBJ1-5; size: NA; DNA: TGTGCCAGTAACCCTCAACAGGGTAATCAGCCCCAGCATTTT; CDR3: CASNPQQGNQPQHF
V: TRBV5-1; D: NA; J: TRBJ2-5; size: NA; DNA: TGCGCCAGCAGCGCGGGGTTCCAAGAGACCCAGTACTTC; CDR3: CASSAGFQETQYF
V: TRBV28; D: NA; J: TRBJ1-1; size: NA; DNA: TGTGCCAGCAGTTTCTCGGGGACACAGAACACTGAAGCTTTCTTT; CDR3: CASSFSGTQNTEAFF
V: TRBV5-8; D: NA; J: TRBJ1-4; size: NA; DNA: TGTGCCAGCAGCTCGGACCGGGGCGGGGACTATGAGGAAAAACTGTTTTTT; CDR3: CASSSDRGGDYEEKLFF
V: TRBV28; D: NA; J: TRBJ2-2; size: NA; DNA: TGTGCCAGCAGTTTTACGGGGTTCACCGGGGAGCTGTTTTTT; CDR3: CASSFTGFTGELFF
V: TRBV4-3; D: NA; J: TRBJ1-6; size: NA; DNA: TGCGCCAGCAGCCTTCGCGGGGGAAAATCACCCCTCCACTTT; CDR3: CASSLRGGKSPLHF
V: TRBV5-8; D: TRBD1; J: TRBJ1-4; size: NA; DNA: TGTGCCAGCAGCCCCGACAGGGGAGGCCGATTAACTAATGAAAAACTGTTTTTT; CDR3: CASSPDRGGRLTNEKLFF
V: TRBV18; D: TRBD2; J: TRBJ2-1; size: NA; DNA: TGTGCCAGCTCACCACCGGCGGGGGGCAGCAACAATGAGCAGTTCTTC; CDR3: CASSPPAGGSNNEQFF
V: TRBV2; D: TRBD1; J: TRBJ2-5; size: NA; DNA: TGTGCCAGCACCGAAGACAGGGGGAGCCAAGAGACCCAGTACTTC; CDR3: CASTEDRGSQETQYF
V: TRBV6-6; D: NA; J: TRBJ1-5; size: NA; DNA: TGTGCCAGCCAGGCGCAATATGGGCAGCCCCAGCATTTT; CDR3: CASQAQYGQPQHF
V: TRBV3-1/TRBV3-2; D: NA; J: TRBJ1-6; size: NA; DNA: TGTGCCAGCAGCCGTAATAATAATTCACCCCTCCACTTT; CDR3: CASSRNNNSPLHF
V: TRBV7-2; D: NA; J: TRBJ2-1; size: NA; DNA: TGTGCCAGCAGCTTTGACTCCCTGTACAATGAGCAGTTCTTC; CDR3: CASSFDSLYNEQFF
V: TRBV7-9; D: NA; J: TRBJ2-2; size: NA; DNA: TGTGCCAACCAGGGGAACACCGGGGAGCTGTTTTTT; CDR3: CANQGNTGELFF
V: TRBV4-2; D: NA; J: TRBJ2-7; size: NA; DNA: TGTGCCAGCAGCCGCGGGACCTTGAGGGCCGAGCAGTACTTC; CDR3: CASSRGTLRAEQYF
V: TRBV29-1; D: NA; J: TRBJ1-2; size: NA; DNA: TGCAGCGCGGACAGTAGCTATGGCTACACCTTC; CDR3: CSADSSYGYTF
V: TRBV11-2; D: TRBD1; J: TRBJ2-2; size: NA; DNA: TGTGCCAGCAGCAGGACAGGGTTTAACACCGGGGAGCTGTTTTTT; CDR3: CASSRTGFNTGELFF
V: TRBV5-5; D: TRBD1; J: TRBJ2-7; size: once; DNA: TGTGCCAGCAGCCCTGCCGGGACAGGGCCCTACGAGCAGTACTTC; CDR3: CASSPAGTGPYEQYF
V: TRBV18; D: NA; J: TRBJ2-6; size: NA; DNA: TGTGCCAGCTCACCCCTAGGGGGCTCTGGGGCCAACGTCCTGACTTTC; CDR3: CASSPLGGSGANVLTF
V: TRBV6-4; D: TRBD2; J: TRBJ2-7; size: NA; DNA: TGTGCCAGCAGTATTGAGCTGGGCGGGGGGCGCGAGCAGTACTTC; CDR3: CASSIELGGGREQYF
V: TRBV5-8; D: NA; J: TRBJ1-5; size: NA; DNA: TGTGCCAGCAGCTTTCGGAAGAGTTTTTTAGCCGGCAATCAGCCCCAGCATTTT; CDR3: CASSFRKSFLAGNQPQHF
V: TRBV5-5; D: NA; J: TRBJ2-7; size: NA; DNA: TGTGCCAGCAGCTTGGCCGCAGGCGAGCAGTACTTC; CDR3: CASSLAAGEQYF
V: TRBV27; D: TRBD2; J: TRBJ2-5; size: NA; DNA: TGTGCCAGCAGCCGCAGGCGGGGGGAGACCCAGTACTTC; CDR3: CASSRRRGETQYF
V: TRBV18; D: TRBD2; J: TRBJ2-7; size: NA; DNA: TGTGCCAGCTCAATTGGGACTAGCCGGAGACCCTACGAGCAGTACTTC; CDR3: CASSIGTSRRPYEQYF
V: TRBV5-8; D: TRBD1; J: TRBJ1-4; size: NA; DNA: TGTGCCAGCAGCTTCAGGGGGCCAAATGAAAAACTGTTTTTT; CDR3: CASSFRGPNEKLFF
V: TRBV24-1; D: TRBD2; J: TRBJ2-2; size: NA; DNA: TGTGCCACCAGTGTGTCCCCGGGGGGGTACACCGGGGAGCTGTTTTTT; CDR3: CATSVSPGGYTGELFF
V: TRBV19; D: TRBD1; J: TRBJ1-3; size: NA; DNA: TGTGCCAGTAGTACCCTATCGGGACAGCCTGGAAACACCATATATTTT; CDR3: CASSTLSGQPGNTIYF